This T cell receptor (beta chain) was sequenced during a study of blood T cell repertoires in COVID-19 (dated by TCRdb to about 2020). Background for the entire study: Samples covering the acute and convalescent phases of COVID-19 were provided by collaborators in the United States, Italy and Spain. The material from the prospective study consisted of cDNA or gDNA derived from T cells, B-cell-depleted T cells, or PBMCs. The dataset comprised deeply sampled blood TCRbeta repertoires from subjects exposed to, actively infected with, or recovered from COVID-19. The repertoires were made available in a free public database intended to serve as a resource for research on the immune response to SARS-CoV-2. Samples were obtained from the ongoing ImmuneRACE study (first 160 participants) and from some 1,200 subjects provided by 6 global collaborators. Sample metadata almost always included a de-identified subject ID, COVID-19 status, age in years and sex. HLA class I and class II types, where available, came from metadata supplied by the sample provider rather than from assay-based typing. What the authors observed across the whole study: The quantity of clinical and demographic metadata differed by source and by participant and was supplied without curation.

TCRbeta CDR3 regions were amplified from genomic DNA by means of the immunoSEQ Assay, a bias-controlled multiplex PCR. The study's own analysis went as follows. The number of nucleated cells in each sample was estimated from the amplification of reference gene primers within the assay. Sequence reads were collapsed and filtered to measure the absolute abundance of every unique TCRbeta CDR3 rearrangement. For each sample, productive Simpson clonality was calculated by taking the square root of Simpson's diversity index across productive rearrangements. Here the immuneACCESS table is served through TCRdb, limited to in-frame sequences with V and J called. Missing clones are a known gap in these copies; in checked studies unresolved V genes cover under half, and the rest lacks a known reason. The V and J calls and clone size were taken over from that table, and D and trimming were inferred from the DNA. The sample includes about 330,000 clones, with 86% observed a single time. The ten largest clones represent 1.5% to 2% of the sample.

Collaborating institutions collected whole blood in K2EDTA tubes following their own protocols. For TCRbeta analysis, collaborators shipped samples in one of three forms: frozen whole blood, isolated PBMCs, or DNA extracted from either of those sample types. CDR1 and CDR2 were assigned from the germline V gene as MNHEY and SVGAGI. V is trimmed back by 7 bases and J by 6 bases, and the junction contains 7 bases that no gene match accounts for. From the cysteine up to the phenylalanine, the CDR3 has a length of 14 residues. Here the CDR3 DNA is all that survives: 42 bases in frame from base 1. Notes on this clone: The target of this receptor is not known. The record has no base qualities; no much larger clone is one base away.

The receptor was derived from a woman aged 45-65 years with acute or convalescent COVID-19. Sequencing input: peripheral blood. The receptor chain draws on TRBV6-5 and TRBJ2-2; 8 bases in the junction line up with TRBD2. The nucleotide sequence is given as TGTGCCAGCATGCCAGCGGGAGAGGCCGGGGAGCTGTTTTTT. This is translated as CASMPAGEAGELFF.